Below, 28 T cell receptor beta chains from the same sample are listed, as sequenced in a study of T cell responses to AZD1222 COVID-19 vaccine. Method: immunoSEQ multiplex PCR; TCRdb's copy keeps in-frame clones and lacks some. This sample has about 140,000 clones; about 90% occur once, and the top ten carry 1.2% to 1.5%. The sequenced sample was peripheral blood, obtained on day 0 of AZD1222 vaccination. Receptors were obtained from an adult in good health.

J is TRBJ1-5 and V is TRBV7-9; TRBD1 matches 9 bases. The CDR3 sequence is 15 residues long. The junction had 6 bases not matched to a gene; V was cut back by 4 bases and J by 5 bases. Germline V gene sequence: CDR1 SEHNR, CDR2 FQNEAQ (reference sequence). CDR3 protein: CASSSGQGLYQPQHF. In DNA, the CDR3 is TGTGCCAGCAGCTCAGGACAGGGGTTGTATCAGCCCCAGCATTTT.

The CDR3 here is CATVPYMNTEAFF. The CDR3 DNA is TGTGCCACCGTCCCTTATATGAACACTGAAGCTTTCTTT. This chain uses TRBV24-1 with TRBJ1-1; D is uncertain. Germline CDR1 KGHDR, CDR2 SFDVKD. Trimming left V 9 bases short and J 0 bases short, with 10 bases between. The CDR3 spans 13 residues.

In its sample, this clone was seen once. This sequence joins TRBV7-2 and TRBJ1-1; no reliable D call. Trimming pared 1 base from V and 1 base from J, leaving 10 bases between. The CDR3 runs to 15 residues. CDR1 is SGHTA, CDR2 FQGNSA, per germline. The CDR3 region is CASSLGRTGNTEAFF. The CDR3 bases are TGTGCCAGCAGCTTAGGACGGACGGGGAACACTGAAGCTTTCTTT.

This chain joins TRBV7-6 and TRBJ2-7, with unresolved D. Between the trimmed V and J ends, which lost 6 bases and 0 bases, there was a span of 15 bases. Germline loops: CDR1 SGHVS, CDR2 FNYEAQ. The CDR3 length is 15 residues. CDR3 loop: CASSLVAGSSYEQYF. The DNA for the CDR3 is TGTGCCAGCAGTCTCGTAGCAGGATCCTCCTACGAGCAGTACTTC.

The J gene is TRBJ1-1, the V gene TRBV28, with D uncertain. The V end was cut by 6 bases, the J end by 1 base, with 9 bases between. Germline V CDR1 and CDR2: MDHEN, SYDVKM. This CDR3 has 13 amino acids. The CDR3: CASSPIGNTEAFF. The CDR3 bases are TGTGCCAGCAGCCCCATAGGGAACACTGAAGCTTTCTTT.

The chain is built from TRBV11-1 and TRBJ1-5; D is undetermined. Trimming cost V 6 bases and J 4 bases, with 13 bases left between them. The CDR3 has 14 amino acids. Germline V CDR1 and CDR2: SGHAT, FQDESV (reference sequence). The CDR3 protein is CASRFTTENQPQHF. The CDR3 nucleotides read TGTGCCAGCAGATTCACGACGGAAAATCAGCCCCAGCATTTT.

Here the CDR3 reads CATSDTDSSGGDTQYF. Written as DNA, the CDR3 is TGTGCCACCAGTGATACGGACTCAAGCGGCGGAGATACGCAGTATTTT. The chain couples TRBV24-1 to TRBJ2-3; maybe TRBD2 (5 bases). CDR3 size: 16 residues. Germline V CDR1 and CDR2: KGHDR, SFDVKD. V shed 3 bases and J shed 5 bases, with 17 bases lying between them.

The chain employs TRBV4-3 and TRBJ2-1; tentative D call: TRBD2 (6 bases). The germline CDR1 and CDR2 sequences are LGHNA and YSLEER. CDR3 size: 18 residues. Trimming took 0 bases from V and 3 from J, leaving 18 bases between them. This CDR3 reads CASSQDLNGGSGYNEQFF. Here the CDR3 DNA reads TGCGCCAGCAGCCAAGATCTGAACGGAGGTAGCGGCTACAATGAGCAGTTCTTC.

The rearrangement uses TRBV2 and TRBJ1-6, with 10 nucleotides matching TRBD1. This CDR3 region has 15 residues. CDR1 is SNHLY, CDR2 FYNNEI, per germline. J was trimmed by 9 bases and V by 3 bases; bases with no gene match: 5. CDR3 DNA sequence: TGTGCCAGCAGTGAGATGGGACAGGGGTCTTCACCCCTCCACTTT. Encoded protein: CASSEMGQGSSPLHF.

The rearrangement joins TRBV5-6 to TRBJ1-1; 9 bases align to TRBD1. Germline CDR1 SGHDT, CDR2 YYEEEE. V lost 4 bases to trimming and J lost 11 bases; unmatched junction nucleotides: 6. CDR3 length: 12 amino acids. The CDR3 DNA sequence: TGTGCCAGCAGCCTAGGGACAGGGTGGGCTTTCTTT. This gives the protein CASSLGTGWAFF.

CDR3 nucleotide sequence: TGTGCCAGCAGCCCAGGGTGGGGGACCTACGAGCAGTACTTC. Protein product: CASSPGWGTYEQYF. The V gene is TRBV14, the J gene TRBJ2-7; D may correspond to TRBD1 or TRBD2 (5 bases each). Trimming shortened V by 4 bases and J by 2 bases, and 12 bases separated the two germline ends. Germline CDR1 and CDR2: SGHDN and FVKESK. The CDR3 has 14 amino acids. The complete variable domain, with remaining parts taken from reference TRBV14 and TRBJ2-7, reads EAGVTQFPSHSVIEKGQTVTLRCDPISGHDNLYWYRRVMGKEIKFLLHFVKESKQDESGMPNNRFLAERTGGTYSTLKVQPAELEDSGVYFCASSPGWGTYEQYFGPGTRLTVT.

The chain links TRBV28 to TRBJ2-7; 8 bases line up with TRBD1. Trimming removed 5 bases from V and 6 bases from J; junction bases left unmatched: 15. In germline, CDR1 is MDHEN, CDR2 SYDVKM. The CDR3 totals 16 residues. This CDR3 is CASSNPPGVRGREQYF. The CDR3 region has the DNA TGTGCCAGCAGTAATCCCCCGGGGGTCAGGGGGCGCGAGCAGTACTTC.

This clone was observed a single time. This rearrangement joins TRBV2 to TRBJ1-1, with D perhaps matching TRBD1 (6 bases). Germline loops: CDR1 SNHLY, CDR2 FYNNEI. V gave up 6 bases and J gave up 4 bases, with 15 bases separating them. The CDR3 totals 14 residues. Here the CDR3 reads CASSQQGPGTEAFF. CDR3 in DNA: TGTGCCAGCAGCCAACAGGGTCCGGGCACTGAAGCTTTCTTT.

CDR3 coding DNA: TGCGCCAGCAGCTTGGTCGGGGGGACCTCCTGGGAGAACACTGAAGCTTTCTTT. Encoded protein: CASSLVGGTSWENTEAFF. The chain combines TRBV5-1 with TRBJ1-1; weak D call: TRBD1 (5 bases). V shed 0 bases and J shed 1 base, with 19 bases lying between them. The CDR3 is made up of 18 amino acids. CDR1 is SGHRS and CDR2 is YFSETQ in the germline V gene.

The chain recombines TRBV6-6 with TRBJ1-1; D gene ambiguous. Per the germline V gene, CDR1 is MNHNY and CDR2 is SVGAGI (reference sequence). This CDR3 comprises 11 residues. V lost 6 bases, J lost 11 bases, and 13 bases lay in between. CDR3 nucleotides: TGTGCCAGCAGCAAAGGGCTGGGGGCTTTCTTT. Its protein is CASSKGLGAFF.

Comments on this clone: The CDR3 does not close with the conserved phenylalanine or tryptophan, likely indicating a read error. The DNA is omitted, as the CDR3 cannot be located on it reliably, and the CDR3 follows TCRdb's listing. The CDR3 is CASSQASHGDSLY. This chain uses TRBV16 with TRBJ1-1; the DNA was not compared with TRBD1, the D call given in the table. The CDR3 spans 13 residues, counting both ends. Germline CDR1 is KGHSY and CDR2 is FQNENV.

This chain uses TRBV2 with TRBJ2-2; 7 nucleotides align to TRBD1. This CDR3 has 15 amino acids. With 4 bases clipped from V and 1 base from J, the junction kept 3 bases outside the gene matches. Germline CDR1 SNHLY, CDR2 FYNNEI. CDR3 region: CASSARTGNTGELFF. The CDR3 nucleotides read TGTGCCAGCAGTGCCCGGACAGGGAACACCGGGGAGCTGTTTTTT. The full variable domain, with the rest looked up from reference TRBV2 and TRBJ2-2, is EPEVTQTPSHQVTQMGQEVILRCVPISNHLYFYWYRQILGQKVEFLVSFYNNEISEKSEIFDDQFSVERPDGSNFTLKIRSTKLEDSAMYFCASSARTGNTGELFFGEGSRLTVL.

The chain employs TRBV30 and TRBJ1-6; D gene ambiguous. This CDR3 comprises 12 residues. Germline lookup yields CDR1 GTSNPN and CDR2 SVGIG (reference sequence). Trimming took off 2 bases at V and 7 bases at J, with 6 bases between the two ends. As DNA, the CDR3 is TGTGCCTGGAGTAAGGGCAATTCACCCCTCCACTTT. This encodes CAWSKGNSPLHF.

The CDR3 DNA sequence: TGTGCCAGCAGTTGGACAGGCTTGACCACAGATACGCAGTATTTT. Protein: CASSWTGLTTDTQYF. V is TRBV5-8 and J is TRBJ2-3; 7 bases map to TRBD1. This CDR3 comprises 15 residues. Germline trimming cut 5 bases from V and 2 bases from J; bases unmatched to any gene: 8. Germline V CDR1 and CDR2: SGHTS, YDEGEE.

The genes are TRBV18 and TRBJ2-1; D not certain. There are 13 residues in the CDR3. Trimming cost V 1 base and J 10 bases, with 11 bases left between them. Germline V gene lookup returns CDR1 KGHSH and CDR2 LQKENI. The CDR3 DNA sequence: TGTGCCAGCTCACCACAGCCCCATGGGGAGCAGTTCTTC. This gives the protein CASSPQPHGEQFF. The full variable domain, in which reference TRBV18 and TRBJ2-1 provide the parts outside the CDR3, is NAGVMQNPRHLVRRRGQEARLRCSPMKGHSHVYWYRQLPEEGLKFMVYLQKENIIDESGMPKERFSAEFPKEGPSILRIQQVVRGDSAAYFCASSPQPHGEQFFGPGTRLTVL.

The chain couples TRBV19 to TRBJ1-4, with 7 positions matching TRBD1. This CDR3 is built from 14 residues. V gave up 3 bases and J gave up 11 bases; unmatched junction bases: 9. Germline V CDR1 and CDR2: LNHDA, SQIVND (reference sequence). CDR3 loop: CASSINEQGWKLFF. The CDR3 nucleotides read TGTGCCAGTAGTATCAATGAACAGGGGTGGAAACTGTTTTTT. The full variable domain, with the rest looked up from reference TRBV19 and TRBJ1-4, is DGGITQSPKYLFRKEGQNVTLSCEQNLNHDAMYWYRQDPGQGLRLIYYSQIVNDFQKGDIAEGYSVSREKKESFPLTVTSAQKNPTAFYLCASSINEQGWKLFFGSGTQLSVL.

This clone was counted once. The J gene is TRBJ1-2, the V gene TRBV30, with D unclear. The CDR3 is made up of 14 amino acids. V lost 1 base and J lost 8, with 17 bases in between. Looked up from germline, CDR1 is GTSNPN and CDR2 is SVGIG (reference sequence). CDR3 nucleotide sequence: TGTGCCTGGAGTGCACTTCACCTGGACCGCGGCTACACCTTC. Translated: CAWSALHLDRGYTF.

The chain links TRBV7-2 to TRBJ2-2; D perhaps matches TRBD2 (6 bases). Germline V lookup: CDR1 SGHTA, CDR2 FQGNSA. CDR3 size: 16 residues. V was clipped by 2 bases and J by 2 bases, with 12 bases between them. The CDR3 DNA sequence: TGTGCCAGCAGCTTACCCCTAGCGCAAAACACCGGGGAGCTGTTTTTT. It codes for CASSLPLAQNTGELFF.

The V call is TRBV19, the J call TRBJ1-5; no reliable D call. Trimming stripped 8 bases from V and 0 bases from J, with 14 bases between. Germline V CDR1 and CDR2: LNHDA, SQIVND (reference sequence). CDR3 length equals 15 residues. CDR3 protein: CASRRTPYSNQPQHF. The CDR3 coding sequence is TGTGCCAGTCGGCGGACGCCATATAGCAATCAGCCCCAGCATTTT.

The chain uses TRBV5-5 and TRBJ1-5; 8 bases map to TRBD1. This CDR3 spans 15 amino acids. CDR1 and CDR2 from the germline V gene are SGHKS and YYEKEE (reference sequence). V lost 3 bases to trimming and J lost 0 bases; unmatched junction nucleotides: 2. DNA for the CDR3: TGTGCCAGCAGCTGGACAGGGTATAGCAATCAGCCCCAGCATTTT. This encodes CASSWTGYSNQPQHF.

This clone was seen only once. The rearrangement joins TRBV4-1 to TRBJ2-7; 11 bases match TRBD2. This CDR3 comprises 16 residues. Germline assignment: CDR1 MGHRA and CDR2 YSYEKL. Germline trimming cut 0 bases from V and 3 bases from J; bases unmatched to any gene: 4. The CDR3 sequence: CASSQDPGLADYEQYF. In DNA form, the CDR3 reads TGCGCCAGCAGCCAAGATCCGGGACTAGCGGACTACGAGCAGTACTTC.

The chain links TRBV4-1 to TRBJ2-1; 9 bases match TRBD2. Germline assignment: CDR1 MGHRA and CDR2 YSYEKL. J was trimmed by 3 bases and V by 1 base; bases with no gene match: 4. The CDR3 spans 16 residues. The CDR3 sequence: CASSQGGGAGYNEQFF. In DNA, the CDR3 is TGCGCCAGCAGCCAAGGCGGGGGGGCCGGCTACAATGAGCAGTTCTTC.

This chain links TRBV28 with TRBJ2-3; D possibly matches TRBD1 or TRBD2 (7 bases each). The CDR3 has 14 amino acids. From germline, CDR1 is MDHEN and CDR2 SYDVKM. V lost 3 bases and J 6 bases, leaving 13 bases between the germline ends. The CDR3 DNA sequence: TGTGCCAGCAGTTTGACTAGCAGGGGGGATACGCAGTATTTT. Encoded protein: CASSLTSRGDTQYF.